This T cell receptor beta chain was sequenced for a study of human T cells and chemical hapten exposure. In the study overall: Small discrepancies in pooled library volume mainly accounted for the varying TCR yields per sample.

The library attached unique molecular identifiers to individual cDNA molecules. MiXCR, run by TCRdb on the RACE reads, gives a single entry per CDR3 protein. The sample shows 100,000 or so distinct CDR3 sequences, about 10% of them seen only once. Time point reported: patch test 1, 2 weeks after DPC sensitization. The sample's treatment: therapeutic diphenylcyclopropenone sensitization with weekly scalp DPC. Study-level points and caveats: The immune response of these alopecia patients might not match healthy individuals'. Once DPC sensitization occurred, TCRs above 1 in 1000 frequency showed no change.

About this clonotype: Its specificity is not known.

The CDR3 runs to 13 residues. The germline CDR1 and CDR2 sequences are SQVTM and ANQGSEA. V was pared by 1 base and J by 8 bases, with 11 bases between. The chain employs TRBV29-1 and TRBJ1-4; a weak D match, TRBD1 (5 bases). The origin of this receptor is a man aged 40-55 years with alopecia areata. Some clones in this sample may be carry-over from other donors' samples. Here the sequenced sample was whole blood, taken in connection with sensitization to the hapten diphenylcyclopropenone (DPC). The CDR3 sequence is CSVEAQGGEKLFF. The CDR3 DNA follows: TGCAGCGTTGAAGCGCAGGGAGGCGAAAAACTGTTTTTT. Using reference TRBV29-1 and TRBJ1-4 for the parts outside the CDR3, the full variable domain is SAVISQKPSRDICQRGTSLTIQCQVDSQVTMMFWYRQQPGQSLTLIATANQGSEATYESGFVIDKFPISRPNLTFSTLTVSNMSPEDSSIYLCSVEAQGGEKLFFGSGTQLSVL.